This T cell receptor (beta chain) is drawn from a study of CD8+CD57+ T cells in acquired aplastic anemia. TCR beta VDJ combinations and CDR3 sequences were profiled from genomic DNA. TCRdb passed the reads through MiXCR, listing each CDR3 protein once. The table shows 89,000 or so distinct CDR3 sequences, with 55% to 80% occurring only once. Flow cytometry had shown expanded CD8+CD57+ cells in the patients chosen for sequencing. The CDR3 has 13 residues. V shed 1 base and J shed 7 bases, with 13 bases lying between them. Germline assignment: CDR1 DFQATT and CDR2 SNEGSKA (reference sequence). This clonotype originated in a human donor with aplastic anemia. Material: sorted CD4+, CD8+, or CD8+CD57+ T cells (not recorded which) from PBMCs. The chain couples TRBV20-1 to TRBJ1-1; D is unclear. The CDR3 reads CSARGPDWYEAFF. As DNA, the CDR3 is TGCAGTGCTAGAGGTCCAGATTGGTATGAAGCTTTCTTT.